This is a list of T cell receptor beta chains from one sample in a study of glioma-infiltrating T cells. TCRdb used MiXCR to reprocess the multiplex PCR reads, holding one entry per CDR3 protein. Of fewer than 500,000 distinct CDR3 sequences in the sample, 41% are singletons; the top ten hold about 12%. Sequenced material: glioma tissue, nonneoplastic brain tissue, or PBMCs (not recorded which). The origin of the receptors is a human donor with low-grade glioma or glioblastoma, undergoing nonglioma brain surgery, or in good health (not recorded which). CDR3s include the opening cysteine and the closing phenylalanine or tryptophan. A D gene is named only where the DNA matches it firmly. A row's size may be missing; if present it is once, few, many or a size class.

.	TRBV19	TRBJ2-3	TRBD1	CAVSDRGTDTQYF	TGTGCCGTCTCGGACAGGGGCACAGATACGCAGTATTTT
many	TRBV27	TRBJ2-1	.	CASSLISFGSYNEQFF	TGTGCCAGCAGTTTAATCTCCTTTGGCTCCTACAATGAGCAGTTCTTC
.	TRBV5-6	TRBJ2-3	.	CASSLWGTDTQYF	TGTGCCAGCAGCTTGTGGGGCACAGATACGCAGTATTTT
.	TRBV27	TRBJ1-1	.	CASSVGQFNTEAFF	TGTGCCAGCAGCGTTGGACAGTTCAACACTGAAGCTTTCTTT
few	TRBV20-1	TRBJ2-1	.	CSASPRGRGRGEQFF	TGCAGTGCTAGCCCCAGGGGCAGGGGTCGCGGAGAGCAGTTCTTC
many	TRBV4-1	TRBJ1-2	TRBD1	CASSQGGQDVYGYTF	TGCGCCAGCAGCCAAGGGGGACAGGACGTATATGGCTACACCTTC
many	TRBV12-3/TRBV12-4	TRBJ1-1	.	CASNRLNTEAFF	TGTGCCAGCAATAGGCTGAACACTGAAGCTTTCTTT
.	TRBV28	TRBJ2-3	TRBD2	CASTQNKGREGRGTDTQYF	TGTGCCAGCACCCAAAACAAGGGACGGGAGGGCCGAGGCACAGATACGCAGTATTTT
few	TRBV4-1	TRBJ2-5	.	CASSRQPRETQYF	TGCGCCAGCAGCCGTCAACCTCGGGAGACCCAGTACTTC
many	TRBV27	TRBJ1-2	.	CASSYRGRGGYTF	TGTGCCAGCAGCTACAGAGGGCGGGGTGGCTACACCTTC
.	TRBV12-3/TRBV12-4	TRBJ1-3	.	CASSSARTRNTIYF	TGTGCCAGCAGTTCGGCCAGAACTCGAAACACCATATATTTT
few	TRBV6-1	TRBJ2-3	TRBD2	CASSPIAGPTDTQYF	TGTGCCAGCAGCCCAATAGCGGGCCCCACAGATACGCAGTATTTT
.	TRBV20-1	TRBJ1-5	.	CSATLGNQLQHF	TGCAGTGCTACTCTCGGCAATCAGCTCCAGCATTTT
.	TRBV18	TRBJ2-3	.	CASSPLGRTEADTQYF	TGTGCCAGCTCACCACTGGGCAGGACGGAAGCGGATACGCAGTATTTT
many	TRBV27	TRBJ1-2	TRBD1	CASSQTGTGVWYGYTF	TGTGCCAGCAGTCAAACCGGGACAGGGGTATGGTATGGCTACACCTTC
.	TRBV4-1	TRBJ2-5	.	CASSRGITGETQYF	TGCGCCAGCAGCCGCGGGATTACCGGAGAGACCCAGTACTTC
many	TRBV6-1	TRBJ2-1	.	CASSEVSRGEQFF	TGTGCCAGCAGTGAAGTTTCCCGTGGAGAGCAGTTCTTC
once	TRBV20-1	TRBJ2-1	.	CSSRVFNYNEQFF	TGCAGTTCTAGAGTGTTCAACTACAATGAGCAGTTCTTC
many	TRBV6-5	TRBJ1-2	TRBD1	CASSYAGGRGYTF	TGTGCCAGCAGTTACGCAGGGGGCCGGGGCTACACCTTC
.	TRBV7-9	TRBJ2-1	.	CASSLVILGEQFF	TGTGCCAGCAGCTTAGTCATTTTAGGGGAGCAGTTCTTC
.	TRBV6-2/TRBV6-3	TRBJ1-5	.	CASRRDGNQPQHF	TGTGCCAGCAGGCGGGACGGGAATCAGCCCCAGCATTTT
.	TRBV6-6	TRBJ1-2	TRBD1	CASSYSGRGGDNYGYTF	TGTGCCAGCAGTTACTCGGGCAGGGGGGGAGATAACTATGGCTACACCTTC
.	TRBV7-2	TRBJ2-7	TRBD1	CASSATGGEQYF	TGTGCCAGCAGCGCCACAGGGGGAGAGCAGTACTTC
.	TRBV7-2	TRBJ2-7	TRBD2	CASSLSGGTSGRFTYEQYF	TGTGCCAGCAGCTTGAGTGGGGGGACTAGCGGGAGATTTACCTACGAGCAGTACTTC
.	TRBV19	TRBJ2-5	.	CASSIVWQDQETQYF	TGTGCCAGTAGTATTGTATGGCAGGACCAAGAGACCCAGTACTTC
few	TRBV7-2	TRBJ2-7	.	CASSPGGVYEQYF	TGTGCCAGCAGCCCCGGCGGGGTGTACGAGCAGTACTTC
few	TRBV27	TRBJ2-7	.	CASSTIGFGSYEQYF	TGTGCCAGCAGCACCATTGGCTTCGGGTCCTACGAGCAGTACTTC
few	TRBV12-3/TRBV12-4	TRBJ2-7	.	CASTSGPLTYEQYF	TGTGCCAGCACCTCCGGGCCCCTCACCTACGAGCAGTACTTC
.	TRBV7-3	TRBJ2-6	.	CASSLSSGTGANVLTF	TGTGCCAGCAGCTTAAGTTCCGGTACAGGGGCCAACGTCCTGACTTTC
few	TRBV4-3	TRBJ2-3	.	CASSQRDIIDTQYF	TGCGCCAGCAGCCAGAGGGACATCATAGATACGCAGTATTTT
few	TRBV20-1	TRBJ2-7	TRBD1	CSADTSTGSSYEQYF	TGCAGTGCTGACACCTCGACAGGGAGCTCCTACGAGCAGTACTTC
few	TRBV27	TRBJ2-7	.	CASSPGTRGYEQYF	TGTGCCAGCAGTCCCGGGACCCGAGGGTACGAGCAGTACTTC
many	TRBV6-2/TRBV6-3	TRBJ2-3	.	CASSYGGGITDTQYF	TGTGCCAGCAGTTACGGGGGTGGGATCACAGATACGCAGTATTTT
few	TRBV11-3	TRBJ2-3	TRBD1	CASSYGPGQGYISDTQYF	TGTGCCAGCAGCTACGGACCGGGACAGGGGTATATATCAGATACGCAGTATTTT